This T cell receptor beta chain is from a study of blood T cell repertoires in COVID-19. Background on the study: COVID-19 samples collected from the United States, Italy and Spain covered acute and convalescent phases.

The assay was immunoSEQ multiplex PCR, and TCRdb's table has in-frame clones only and misses some. The sample comprises about 400,000 clones, approximately 85% of which are singletons, and around 2.1% rests with the top ten. The receptor's source is a woman aged 40-49 years with acute COVID-19. Sequenced material: PBMCs or T cells enriched from blood (not recorded which).

CDR3 nucleotide sequence: TGTGCCAGCAGCCAAGATCCGGACTTGCTAATGGAAGCTTTCTTT. The encoded protein is CASSQDPDLLMEAFF. V gene TRBV4-2 combines with J gene TRBJ1-1; D unresolved. V was shortened by 0 bases and J by 8 bases, with 16 bases between the two germline ends. In germline, CDR1 is LGHNA, CDR2 YNFKEQ. The CDR3 sequence is 15 residues long.